These T cell receptor beta chains were read from a single sample in a study of blood T cell repertoires in COVID-19. The repertoire was sequenced with immunoSEQ multiplex PCR; TCRdb's copy has only in-frame clones and lacks some. Seen here are fewer than 250,000 clones, roughly 84% observed once, and the top ten hold less than 3.5%. The sample was PBMCs or T cells enriched from blood (not recorded which). These receptors all stem from a young woman who had been exposed to COVID-19. Each CDR3 is given with its conserved first and last residue. A D gene is named only where the DNA matches it firmly. Clone size, where shown, is once, few, many, or a class for clones that have expanded.

>TRBV19|few|TRBD1|TRBJ2-1
TGTGCCAGTATCCCGGGACAGTCCTACAATGAGCAGTTCTTC
CASIPGQSYNEQFF
>TRBV3-1/TRBV3-2|.|.|TRBJ2-1
TGTGCCAGCAGCCAAGATATTGGGGGCCGTTTGAATGAGCAGTTCTTC
CASSQDIGGRLNEQFF
>TRBV30|.|TRBD2|TRBJ2-3
TGTGCCTGGAGTGAGGGACTAGCGGTCCCAGATACGCAGTATTTT
CAWSEGLAVPDTQYF
>TRBV5-1|once|.|TRBJ1-1
TGCGCCAGCAGCTTGGAGGGGTACGCTGAAGCTTTCTTT
CASSLEGYAEAFF
>TRBV6-4|once|TRBD1|TRBJ1-2
TGTGCCAGCAGTGACCGGACAGGGGGCGGCTACACCTTC
CASSDRTGGGYTF
>TRBV11-2|.|.|TRBJ2-7
TGTGCCAGCAGCCTAGGGGGGGGTAGCTACGAGCAGTACTTC
CASSLGGGSYEQYF
>TRBV4-2|.|.|TRBJ2-5
TGTGCCAGCAGCCAAGATGGTAGGGGACTTGAAGAGACCCAGTACTTC
CASSQDGRGLEETQYF
>TRBV2|.|TRBD2|TRBJ2-1
TGTGCCAGCAGAAGATCTAGCGGGGGGTATGATGAGCAGTTCTTC
CASRRSSGGYDEQFF
>TRBV14|.|TRBD1|TRBJ1-1
TGTGCCAGCAGTCCACAGGGGGCCATCGGTGAAGCTTTCTTT
CASSPQGAIGEAFF
>TRBV4-1|once|.|TRBJ1-1
TGCGCCAGCAGCCAAGGGGGGGAGGCAGGGTGGTTGGAAGTAAACACTGAAGCTTTCTTT
CASSQGGEAGWLEVNTEAFF
>TRBV5-1|.|TRBD2|TRBJ2-1
TGCGCCAGCAGCTTGGCCCTGGGACTATACAATGAGCAGTTCTTC
CASSLALGLYNEQFF
>TRBV5-1|.|TRBD2|TRBJ2-7
TGCGCCAGCAATCGGGGACTAGCGGGGGAATTCTCCTACGAGCAGTACTTC
CASNRGLAGEFSYEQYF
>TRBV5-1|.|TRBD2|TRBJ2-3
TGCGCCAGCAGTGAGTGGACTAGCGGGACCACAGATACGCAGTATTTT
CASSEWTSGTTDTQYF
>TRBV11-2|.|.|TRBJ1-2
TGTGCCAGCAGCTTAGGAGTCGCGTATGGCTACACCTTC
CASSLGVAYGYTF
>TRBV6-4|few|.|TRBJ1-1
TGTGCCAGCAAAGCCCAAGTAAACACTGAAGCTTTCTTT
CASKAQVNTEAFF
>TRBV25-1|.|.|TRBJ1-3
TGTGCCAGCAGTGATTTCTTCCGGGCTGGAAACACCATATATTTT
CASSDFFRAGNTIYF
>TRBV7-9|.|TRBD2|TRBJ2-3
TGTGCCAGCCGGGTCCAACTAGCGGGGCCCAAGGGCACAGATACGCAGTATTTT
CASRVQLAGPKGTDTQYF
>TRBV5-1|.|TRBD1|TRBJ2-5
TGCGCCAGCAGCTTGGGGGACAGGTTTGGAGAGACCCAGTACTTC
CASSLGDRFGETQYF
>TRBV6-5|.|TRBD1|TRBJ2-2
TGTGCCAGCAGCTCACGACAGGGTGACATCGGGGAGCTGTTTTTT
CASSSRQGDIGELFF
>TRBV19|once|.|TRBJ1-5
TGTGCCAGTAAACCGGGGAATGGCAATCAGCCCCAGCATTTT
CASKPGNGNQPQHF
>TRBV7-9|.|.|TRBJ1-2
TGTGCCAGCAGCTTAGCACAGATAGACTATGGCTACACCTTC
CASSLAQIDYGYTF
>TRBV7-3|.|.|TRBJ2-4
TGTGCCAGCAGCTTGGGCAGGGGTGAAGCCAAAAACATTCAGTACTTC
CASSLGRGEAKNIQYF
>TRBV6-2/TRBV6-3|.|TRBD1|TRBJ2-7
TGTGCCAGCAGTAGACAGGGGACAGAGACCTACGAGCAGTACTTC
CASSRQGTETYEQYF
>TRBV5-4|.|.|TRBJ2-3
TGTGCCAGCAGCTTTAACCCCGGGAAACTCACAGATACGCAGTATTTT
CASSFNPGKLTDTQYF
>TRBV2|.|.|TRBJ1-2
TGTGCCAGCAGTGAGCGTTCGCGAGGTGGCTACACCTTC
CASSERSRGGYTF
>TRBV6-4|.|TRBD1|TRBJ1-2
TGTGCCAGCAGACCTCTCGCAGGGGGCAACTATGGCTACACCTTC
CASRPLAGGNYGYTF
>TRBV11-2|.|TRBD2|TRBJ2-2
TGTGCCAGCAGCCGGACTAGCCGACATGCAAGGACCGGGGAGCTGTTTTTT
CASSRTSRHARTGELFF
>TRBV3-1/TRBV3-2|.|TRBD1|TRBJ2-5
TGTGCCAGCAGCCGGCCTCTTAGGACAGGGCTGAAATCCGAAGAGACCCAGTACTTC
CASSRPLRTGLKSEETQYF
>TRBV9|.|.|TRBJ1-6
TGTGCCAGCAGCTCGTTGCCGGAGAGATCACCCCTCCACTTT
CASSSLPERSPLHF
>TRBV27|.|.|TRBJ1-4
TGTGCCAGCAGTTTACAGGGTAGGGGAGGTGAAAAACTGTTTTTT
CASSLQGRGGEKLFF
>TRBV19|.|TRBD1|TRBJ1-6
TGTGCCAGTAGCCCAGGGGGATGGAATTCACCCCTCCACTTT
CASSPGGWNSPLHF
>TRBV6-4|.|TRBD1|TRBJ1-5
TGTGCCAGCAGTATCAAAGGACAGGGCCTGAACGGTTGCGGCAATCAGCCCCAGCATTTT
CASSIKGQGLNGCGNQPQHF
>TRBV14|.|.|TRBJ2-1
TGTGCCAGCAGCCAAAGATGGGGGGGCCTGAATGAGCAGTTCTTC
CASSQRWGGLNEQFF
>TRBV14|.|.|TRBJ1-2
TGTGCCAGCAGCCTTATGAGGGGGAACTATGGCTACACCTTC
CASSLMRGNYGYTF
>TRBV14|.|.|TRBJ2-7
TGTGCCAGCAGCCTGCACACGGGCTACGAGCAGTACTTC
CASSLHTGYEQYF
>TRBV3-1/TRBV3-2|.|.|TRBJ1-2
TGTGCCAGCAGCCAATATGAGGGCGGCTACACCTTC
CASSQYEGGYTF
>TRBV6-6|.|TRBD1|TRBJ1-3
TGTGCCAGCAGTAACACAGGGGGAAGGGTTGAAAACACCATATATTTT
CASSNTGGRVENTIYF
>TRBV6-5|few|.|TRBJ2-7
TGTGCCAGCAGCGACAGGAACTACGAGCAGTACTTC
CASSDRNYEQYF
>TRBV2|.|TRBD1|TRBJ1-2
TGTGCCAGCAGGGGGGACAGGGGGCCCTTTGGCTACACCTTC
CASRGDRGPFGYTF
>TRBV6-6|.|.|TRBJ2-1
TGTGCCAGCAGACCCCGACAGGCCGACTCCTACAATGAGCAGTTCTTC
CASRPRQADSYNEQFF
>TRBV5-1|.|.|TRBJ2-1
TGCGCCAGCACCGCGGGTAATGAGCAGTTCTTC
CASTAGNEQFF
>TRBV7-9|.|.|TRBJ1-2
TGTGCCAGCAGCCCCACGGGGGTATATGGCTACACCTTC
CASSPTGVYGYTF
>TRBV24-1|.|.|TRBJ2-6
TGTGCCACTCCCCAATCGGACACGAACTCTGGGGCCAACGTCCTGACTTTC
CATPQSDTNSGANVLTF
>TRBV18|.|.|TRBJ1-1
TGTGCCAGCTCACCCCCGGGGGTGAACACTGAAGCTTTCTTT
CASSPPGVNTEAFF
>TRBV30|.|.|TRBJ1-4
TGTGCCTGGGACAGAACTAATGAAAAACTGTTTTTT
CAWDRTNEKLFF
>TRBV2|once|TRBD1|TRBJ1-2
TGTGCCAGCAGTGGAGAGGGGGCTTCCGACTATGGCTACACCTTC
CASSGEGASDYGYTF
>TRBV27|.|TRBD1|TRBJ2-2
TGTGCCAGCAGTCTCAGGACAGGGGTCACCGGGGAGCTGTTTTTT
CASSLRTGVTGELFF
>TRBV4-1|.|.|TRBJ1-5
TGCGCCAGCAGCCAAGTCCCGGCCGCGGGGGGCAATCAGCCCCAGCATTTT
CASSQVPAAGGNQPQHF
>TRBV10-3|.|TRBD1|TRBJ2-3
TGTGCCATCAGTGAACAGACAGGGTCCACAGATACGCAGTATTTT
CAISEQTGSTDTQYF
>TRBV18|.|TRBD1|TRBJ2-7
TGTGCCAGCTCACCACGGGACAGGGGAGGCGAGCAGTACTTC
CASSPRDRGGEQYF
>TRBV28|.|.|TRBJ1-3
TGTGCCAGCAGGGGCACGATGGGGGGTAACTCTGGAAACACCATATATTTT
CASRGTMGGNSGNTIYF
>TRBV15|.|TRBD1|TRBJ1-2
TGTGCCACCAGCAGAGACGCGGGACAGAACTATGGCTACACCTTC
CATSRDAGQNYGYTF
>TRBV5-6|.|.|TRBJ2-7
TGTGCCAGCAGTTGGACCCACGGGGGTTCCTCCTACGAGCAGTACTTC
CASSWTHGGSSYEQYF
>TRBV29-1|.|.|TRBJ1-2
TGCAGCGTTGAACTCAGGGTCGATGACTATGGCTACACCTTC
CSVELRVDDYGYTF
>TRBV10-3|.|.|TRBJ2-7
TGTGCCATCAGTGTGGCAGGCTACGAGCAGTACTTC
CAISVAGYEQYF
>TRBV3-1/TRBV3-2|.|.|TRBJ1-2
TGTGCCAGCAGCCAATTAGACATAGCTAACTATGGCTACACCTTC
CASSQLDIANYGYTF
>TRBV6-5|once|.|TRBJ1-5
TGTGCCAGCAGTTCGTTTGGAGTCAATCAGCCCCAGCATTTT
CASSSFGVNQPQHF